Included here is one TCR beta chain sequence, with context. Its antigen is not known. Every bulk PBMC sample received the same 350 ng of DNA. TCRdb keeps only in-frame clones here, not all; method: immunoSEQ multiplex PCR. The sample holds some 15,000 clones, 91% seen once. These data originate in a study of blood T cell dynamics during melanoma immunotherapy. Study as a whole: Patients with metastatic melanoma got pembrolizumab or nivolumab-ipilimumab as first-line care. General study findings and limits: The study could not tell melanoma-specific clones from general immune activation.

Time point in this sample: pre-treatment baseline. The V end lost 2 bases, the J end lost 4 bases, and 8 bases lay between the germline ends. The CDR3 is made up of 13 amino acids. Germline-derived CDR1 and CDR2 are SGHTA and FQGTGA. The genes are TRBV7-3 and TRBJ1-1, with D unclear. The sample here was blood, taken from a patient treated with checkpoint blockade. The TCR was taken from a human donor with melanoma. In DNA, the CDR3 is TGTGCCAGCAGCTTAGGAGGTGGCACTGAAGCTTTCTTT. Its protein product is CASSLGGGTEAFF.